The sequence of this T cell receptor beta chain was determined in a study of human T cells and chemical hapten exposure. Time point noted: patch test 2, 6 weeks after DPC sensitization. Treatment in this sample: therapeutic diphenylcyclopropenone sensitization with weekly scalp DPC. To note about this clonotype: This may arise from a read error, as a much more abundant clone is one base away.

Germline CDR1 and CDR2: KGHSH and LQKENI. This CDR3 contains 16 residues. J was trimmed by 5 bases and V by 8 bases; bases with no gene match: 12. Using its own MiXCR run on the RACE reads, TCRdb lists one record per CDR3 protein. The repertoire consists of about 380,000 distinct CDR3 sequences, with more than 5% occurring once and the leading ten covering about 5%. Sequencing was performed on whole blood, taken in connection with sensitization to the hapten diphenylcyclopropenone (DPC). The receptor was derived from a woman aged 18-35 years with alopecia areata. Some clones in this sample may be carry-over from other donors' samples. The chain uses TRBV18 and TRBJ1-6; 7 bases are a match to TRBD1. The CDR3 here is CASTSFDRANNSPLHF. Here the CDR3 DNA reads TGTGCCAGCACATCTTTCGACAGGGCGAATAATTCACCCCTCCACTTT.